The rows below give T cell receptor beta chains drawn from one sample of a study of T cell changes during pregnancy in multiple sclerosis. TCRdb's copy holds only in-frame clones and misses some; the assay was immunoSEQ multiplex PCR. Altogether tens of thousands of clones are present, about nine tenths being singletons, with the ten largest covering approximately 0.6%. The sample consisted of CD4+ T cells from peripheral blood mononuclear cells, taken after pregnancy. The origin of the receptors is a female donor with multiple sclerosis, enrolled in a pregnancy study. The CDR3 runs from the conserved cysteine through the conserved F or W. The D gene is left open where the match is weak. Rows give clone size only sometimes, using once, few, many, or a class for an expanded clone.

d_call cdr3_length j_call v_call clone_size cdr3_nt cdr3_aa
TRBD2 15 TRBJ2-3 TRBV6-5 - TGTGCCAGCAGTTACGGGGGGGGGAGTTGGGATACGCAGTATTTT CASSYGGGSWDTQYF
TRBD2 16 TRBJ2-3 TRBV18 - TGTGCCAGCTCACCAGTCCTAGCGGGAGGTTCAGATACGCAGTATTTT CASSPVLAGGSDTQYF
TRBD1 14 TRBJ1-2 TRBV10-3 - TGTGCCACCGCCCGCGGACAGGGGGTCGATGGCTACACCTTC CATARGQGVDGYTF
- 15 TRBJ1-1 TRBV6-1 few TGTGCCAGCAGTGAAGTGTGGGGGCTTGGCACTGAAGCTTTCTTT CASSEVWGLGTEAFF
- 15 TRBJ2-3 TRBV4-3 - TGCGCCAGCAGCCAAACGGGAGTCCCCACAGATACGCAGTATTTT CASSQTGVPTDTQYF
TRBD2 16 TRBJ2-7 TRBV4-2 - TGTGCCAGCAGCCAAATGAAACTAGCGGGAGTAGAAGAGCAGTACTTC CASSQMKLAGVEEQYF
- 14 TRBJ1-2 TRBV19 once TGTGCCAGTAGTATACGGAGTGGGAGCTATGGCTACACCTTC CASSIRSGSYGYTF
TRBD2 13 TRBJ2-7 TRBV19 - TGTGCCAGTAGTCTCGCGGGAGTCAGAGAGCAGTACTTC CASSLAGVREQYF
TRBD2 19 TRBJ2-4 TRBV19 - TGTGCCAGTAGTATCGGACTAGCGGGGGACCTTTTAGCCAAAAACATTCAGTACTTC CASSIGLAGDLLAKNIQYF
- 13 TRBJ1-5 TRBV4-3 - TGCGCCAGCAGCCAAGAAGCGGATCAGCCCCAGCATTTT CASSQEADQPQHF
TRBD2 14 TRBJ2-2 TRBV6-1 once TGTGCCAGCGGGCTAGCGGGCGGGACCGGGGAGCTGTTTTTT CASGLAGGTGELFF
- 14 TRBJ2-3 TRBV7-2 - TGTGCCAGCAGCTTAGAACAGTACACAGATACGCAGTATTTT CASSLEQYTDTQYF
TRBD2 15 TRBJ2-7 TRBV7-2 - TGTGCCAGCAGCCCCCGGATAGCGGGAGTCTACGAGCAGTACTTC CASSPRIAGVYEQYF
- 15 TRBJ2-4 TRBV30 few TGTGCCTGGACGAGGAGGGATAGAGCCAAAAACATTCAGTACTTC CAWTRRDRAKNIQYF
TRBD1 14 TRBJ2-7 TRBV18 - TGTGCCAGCTCACCGGGACAGGGGAGCGACGAGCAGTACTTC CASSPGQGSDEQYF
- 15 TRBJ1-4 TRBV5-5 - TGTGCCAGCAGCTTGGCGCGGGGTGTCGGGGAAAAACTGTTTTTT CASSLARGVGEKLFF
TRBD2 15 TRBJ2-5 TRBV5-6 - TGTGCCAGCAGCTCTGGGACTAGCGGTAGGGAGACCCAGTACTTC CASSSGTSGRETQYF
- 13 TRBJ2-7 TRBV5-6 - TGTGCCAGCATCAAACAGGGCTCCTACGAGCAGTACTTC CASIKQGSYEQYF
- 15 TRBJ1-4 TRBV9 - TGTGCCAGCACCCGTACGGGAGGGACTAATGAAAAACTGTTTTTT CASTRTGGTNEKLFF
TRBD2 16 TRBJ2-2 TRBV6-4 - TGTGCCAGCAGTGACGGGACTAGCGGGAACACCGGGGAGCTGTTTTTT CASSDGTSGNTGELFF
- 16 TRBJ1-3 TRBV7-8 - TGTGCCAGCACCTCCAGGAGACAGAGCTCTGGAAACACCATATATTTT CASTSRRQSSGNTIYF
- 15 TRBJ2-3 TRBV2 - TGTGCCAGCACTCCCGCCGGGACTGTCACAGATACGCAGTATTTT CASTPAGTVTDTQYF
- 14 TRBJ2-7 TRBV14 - TGTGCCAGCAGCCCCGATTGGACAGCCTACGAGCAGTACTTC CASSPDWTAYEQYF
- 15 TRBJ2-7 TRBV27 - TGTGCCAGCAGTCCCGAAGACAGATTCTCCTACGAGCAGTACTTC CASSPEDRFSYEQYF
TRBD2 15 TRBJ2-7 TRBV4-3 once TGCGCCAGCAGCCAAGGCGTATTAGCGGGATTCGAGCAGTACTTC CASSQGVLAGFEQYF
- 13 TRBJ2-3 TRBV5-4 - TGTGCCAGCAGGGACAGAAGCACAGATACGCAGTATTTT CASRDRSTDTQYF
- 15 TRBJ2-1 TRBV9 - TGTGCCAGCAGCGTAGGTCCTAGCGCCAACAATGAGCAGTTCTTC CASSVGPSANNEQFF
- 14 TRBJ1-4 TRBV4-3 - TGCGCCAGCAGCCTAGACGACAGTGGCGAAAAACTGTTTTTT CASSLDDSGEKLFF
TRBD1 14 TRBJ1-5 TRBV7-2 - TGTGCCAGCAGCCTAAACAGGGGGTTGGAGCCCCAGCATTTT CASSLNRGLEPQHF
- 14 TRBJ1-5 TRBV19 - TGTGCCAGTACCACTGCCGGGAAAAATCAGCCCCAGCATTTT CASTTAGKNQPQHF
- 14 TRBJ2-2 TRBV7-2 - TGTGCCAGCAGAGGGGATTGGAACACCGGGGAGCTGTTTTTT CASRGDWNTGELFF
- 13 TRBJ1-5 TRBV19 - TGTGCCAGTAGTATAACAGGGAATAAGCCCCAGCATTTT CASSITGNKPQHF
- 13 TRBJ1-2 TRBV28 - TGTGCCAGCAGAACCCGACAGTTCTATGGCTACACCTTC CASRTRQFYGYTF
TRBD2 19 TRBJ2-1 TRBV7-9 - TGTGCCAGCAGCTTGGGAAGACTAGCGGGATCCTCCTCCTACAATGAGCAGTTCTTC CASSLGRLAGSSSYNEQFF
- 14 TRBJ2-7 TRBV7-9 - TGTGCCAGCAGCTTTGGTTCCATCTACAGCGAGCAGTACTTC CASSFGSIYSEQYF
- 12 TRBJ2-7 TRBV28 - TGTGCCAGCAGTTTGAGTAGCTACGAGCAGTACTTC CASSLSSYEQYF
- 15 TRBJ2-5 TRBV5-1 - TGCGCCAGCAGCTTGGCCTTGGACAGACAAGAGACCCAGTACTTC CASSLALDRQETQYF
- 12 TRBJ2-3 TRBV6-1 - TGTGCCAGCAGTGAAACGGGAGATACGCAGTATTTT CASSETGDTQYF
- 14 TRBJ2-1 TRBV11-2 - TGTGCCAGCAGCTTAGAAGTTGGCGGGGTTGAGCAGTTCTTC CASSLEVGGVEQFF
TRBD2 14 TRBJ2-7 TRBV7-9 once TGTGCCAGCGGCCCCGAAGCCGGGACTACCGAGCAGTACTTC CASGPEAGTTEQYF
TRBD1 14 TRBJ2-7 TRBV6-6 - TGTGCCAGCAGCCCGGACAGGGCCGCAAACGAGCAGTACTTC CASSPDRAANEQYF
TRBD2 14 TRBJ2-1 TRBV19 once TGTGCCAGTAGTATCCATGGGACTATCAATGAGCAGTTCTTC CASSIHGTINEQFF
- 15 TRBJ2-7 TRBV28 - TGTGCCAGCAGTTTAGAACAGGGCGGATTGGGCGAGCAGTACTTC CASSLEQGGLGEQYF
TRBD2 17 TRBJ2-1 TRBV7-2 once TGTGCCAGCAGCCCGGCCGGAGTCCGACTAGCGAGCAATGAGCAGTTCTTC CASSPAGVRLASNEQFF
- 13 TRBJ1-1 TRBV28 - TGTGCCAGCAGTGAGTCAATGAACACTGAAGCTTTCTTT CASSESMNTEAFF
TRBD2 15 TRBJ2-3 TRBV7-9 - TGTGCCAGCAGCTTTAGCGGGAGTGCCACAGATACGCAGTATTTT CASSFSGSATDTQYF
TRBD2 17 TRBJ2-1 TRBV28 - TGTGCCAGCAGTTCTCTCTTTAGCGGGAGCAAAGGCAATGAGCAGTTCTTC CASSSLFSGSKGNEQFF
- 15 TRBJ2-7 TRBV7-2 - TGTGCCAGCAGTCCTCCAGGGGCGGCCCCCCACGAGCAGTACTTC CASSPPGAAPHEQYF
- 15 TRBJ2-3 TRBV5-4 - TGTGCCAGCAGCTTGGAGCTATCTAGCACAGATACGCAGTATTTT CASSLELSSTDTQYF
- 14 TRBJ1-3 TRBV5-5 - TGTGCCAGCAGCTTGAGAGTGTCTGGAAACACCATATATTTT CASSLRVSGNTIYF
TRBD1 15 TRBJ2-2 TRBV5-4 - TGTGCCAGCAGCCCGACAGGGATTAACACCGGGGAGCTGTTTTTT CASSPTGINTGELFF